The 8 T cell receptor beta chains given below trace back to one sample, sequenced in a study of shared clonotypes between healthy human individuals. Profiling relied on immunoSEQ multiplex PCR, and the TCRdb table lists in-frame clones only, not all of them. The data contain some 500,000 clones, around 96% of them seen just once; the ten biggest clones take up about 0.068%. The sequenced sample consisted of naive CD4+ T cells sorted from blood. Described subset: CD45RA+ positively selected. These receptors were taken from a woman younger than 45 in good health.

The V and J genes are TRBV27 and TRBJ2-5, with 11 bases matching TRBD2. The germline V gene encodes CDR1 MNHEY and CDR2 SMNVEV (reference sequence). The CDR3 is 14 amino acids. V lost 10 bases and J lost 11; bases outside the gene matches: 15. The CDR3 sequence: CATRASGRPREQYF. For the CDR3, the DNA is TGTGCCACCCGCGCTAGCGGGAGGCCGAGGGAGCAGTACTTC.

The CDR3 here is CASNQGTDTQYF. The CDR3, as DNA: TGTGCCAGCAACCAGGGCACAGATACGCAGTATTTT. The chain is built from TRBV6-1 and TRBJ2-3, with D unresolved. With 7 bases removed from V and 1 base from J, the gap between germline ends came to 6 bases. The CDR3 is 12 residues long. From germline, CDR1 is MNHNS and CDR2 SASEGT.

The chain carries TRBV5-1 and TRBJ2-3; D might be TRBD2 (5 bases). Trimming removed 1 base from V and 2 bases from J, with 8 bases in between. Germline V lookup: CDR1 SGHRS, CDR2 YFSETQ. This CDR3 is built from 14 residues. CDR3 nucleotides: TGCGCCAGCAGCTTGTGGGGAGACACAGATACGCAGTATTTT. Translating gives CASSLWGDTDTQYF. The full variable domain, in which reference TRBV5-1 and TRBJ2-3 provide the parts outside the CDR3, is KAGVTQTPRYLIKTRGQQVTLSCSPISGHRSVSWYQQTPGQGLQFLFEYFSETQRNKGNFPGRFSGRQFSNSRSEMNVSTLELGDSALYLCASSLWGDTDTQYFGPGTRLTVL.

The chain has TRBV28 and TRBJ2-4, with 12 positions matching TRBD1. Germline V lookup: CDR1 MDHEN, CDR2 SYDVKM. J gave up 5 bases and V 1 base, and 3 bases lay outside the gene matches. This CDR3 has 16 amino acids. For the CDR3, the DNA is TGTGCCAGCAGTTTATATGGGACAGGGGGCGAAAACATTCAGTACTTC. Its protein product is CASSLYGTGGENIQYF.

V is TRBV6-5 and J is TRBJ1-3, with unresolved D. This CDR3 has 14 amino acids. CDR1 is MNHEY, CDR2 SVGAGI, per germline. V lost 0 bases and J 2 bases, leaving 5 bases between the germline ends. This CDR3 is CASSYSTAGNTIYF. CDR3 bases: TGTGCCAGCAGTTACTCGACGGCTGGAAACACCATATATTTT.

V is TRBV11-3 and J is TRBJ1-2; the D gene is possibly TRBD1 (6 bases). V lost 4 bases to trimming and J lost 7 bases, with 13 bases between them. In germline, CDR1 is SGHNT, CDR2 YENEEA. There are 13 residues in the CDR3. The CDR3 sequence is CASSSGTGTGYTF. In DNA, the CDR3 is TGTGCCAGCAGCTCAGGAACAGGGACTGGCTACACCTTC.

CDR3 DNA sequence: TGTGCCAGCAGTGGAAACACCTACGAGCAGTACTTC. Translated: CASSGNTYEQYF. The chain uses TRBV5-4 and TRBJ2-7; D call uncertain. Looked up from germline, CDR1 is SGHNT and CDR2 is YYREEE (reference sequence). V lost 5 bases, J lost 2 bases, and 8 bases lay in between. The CDR3 is 12 amino acids.

The chain links TRBV15 to TRBJ2-7; D perhaps matches TRBD1 (6 bases). V lost 0 bases to trimming and J lost 2 bases, with 11 bases between them. Per germline, CDR1 LNHNV and CDR2 YYDKDF (reference sequence). There are 15 residues in the CDR3. CDR3 coding DNA: TGTGCCACCAGCAGAGATCTCGCAGGGGCCTACGAGCAGTACTTC. Residues: CATSRDLAGAYEQYF.